This is a list of T cell receptor beta chains from one sample in a study of prognosis after radiotherapy for stage I lung cancer. Using its own MiXCR run on the multiplex PCR reads, TCRdb lists one record per CDR3 protein. The sample holds about 51,000 distinct CDR3 sequences, 30% to 35% seen once. Sequenced here: PBMCs, sampled before or after stereotactic body radiation therapy (not recorded which). These TCRs come from a donor aged 50 or older with non-small cell lung cancer. The CDR3 runs from the conserved cysteine through the conserved F or W. Each record gives: D gene, J gene, V gene, clone size, CDR3 protein, CDR3 DNA. D genes are given only for firm matches. Only part of the rows carry a size: once, few, many, or a class if the clone is expanded.

d_gene: .
j_gene: TRBJ2-3
v_gene: TRBV11-3
abundance: medium-sized
CDR3aa: CASSFRRGSDTQYF
CDR3nt: TGTGCCAGCAGCTTTAGAAGGGGCTCAGATACGCAGTATTTT

d_gene: TRBD1
j_gene: TRBJ2-1
v_gene: TRBV28
abundance: many
CDR3aa: CASSSPHRGYEQFF
CDR3nt: TGTGCCAGCAGTTCCCCCCACAGGGGCTATGAGCAGTTCTTC

d_gene: .
j_gene: TRBJ2-1
v_gene: TRBV24-1
abundance: .
CDR3aa: CATSDARLHNDQFF
CDR3nt: TGTGCCACCAGTGATGCGAGGTTACACAATGATCAGTTCTTC

d_gene: TRBD2
j_gene: TRBJ2-1
v_gene: TRBV7-8
abundance: many
CDR3aa: CASSLTSGSFNEQFF
CDR3nt: TGTGCCAGCAGCTTAACTAGCGGGAGTTTCAATGAGCAGTTCTTC

d_gene: .
j_gene: TRBJ2-1
v_gene: TRBV5-1
abundance: .
CDR3aa: CASSLVGVHGHREQFF
CDR3nt: TGCGCCAGCAGCTTGGTTGGCGTACATGGTCATCGGGAGCAGTTCTTC

d_gene: TRBD2
j_gene: TRBJ2-7
v_gene: TRBV20-1
abundance: .
CDR3aa: CSAAPKGLAGVSEQYF
CDR3nt: TGCAGTGCTGCCCCGAAGGGACTAGCGGGAGTCTCCGAGCAGTACTTC

d_gene: TRBD1
j_gene: TRBJ1-2
v_gene: TRBV30
abundance: .
CDR3aa: CAWLTGATDFYGYTF
CDR3nt: TGTGCCTGGTTGACAGGGGCTACAGACTTTTATGGCTACACCTTC

d_gene: .
j_gene: TRBJ1-2
v_gene: TRBV6-1
abundance: many
CDR3aa: CASSEVWANYGYTF
CDR3nt: TGTGCCAGCAGTGAAGTGTGGGCCAACTATGGCTACACCTTC

d_gene: TRBD1
j_gene: TRBJ1-1
v_gene: TRBV10-3
abundance: .
CDR3aa: CAISEGTDGGGRTEAFF
CDR3nt: TGTGCCATCAGTGAGGGGACAGACGGCGGGGGACGGACAGAAGCTTTCTTT

d_gene: .
j_gene: TRBJ2-7
v_gene: TRBV11-2
abundance: .
CDR3aa: CSSRGWREGVEQYF
CDR3nt: TGTTCCAGCAGAGGCTGGCGTGAGGGCGTTGAGCAGTACTTC

d_gene: .
j_gene: TRBJ2-1
v_gene: TRBV19
abundance: many
CDR3aa: CASSISLGYNEQFF
CDR3nt: TGTGCCAGTAGTATAAGTCTGGGCTACAATGAGCAGTTCTTC

d_gene: TRBD2
j_gene: TRBJ2-2
v_gene: TRBV6-2/TRBV6-3
abundance: .
CDR3aa: CASSLGLAGEYGTGELFF
CDR3nt: TGTGCCAGCAGTTTGGGGCTAGCGGGAGAATATGGAACCGGGGAGCTGTTTTTT